This T cell receptor (beta chain) was sequenced for a study of blood T cells in healthy people across ages. Study-wide points: There were more naive CD4+ cells and higher diversity in long-lived donors than in aged donors. PBMCs that were unsorted prevented a conclusive naive versus antigen-experienced comparison.

At least ten counts were recorded for this clonotype. As yet, its antigen is unknown. A J-beta primer mix and a sample-barcoded 5' primer were used in a second PCR of roughly 7 to 12 cycles. TCRdb re-derived calls from the 5' RACE reads in MiXCR, one entry per CDR3 protein. The table includes around 990,000 distinct CDR3 sequences, roughly two fifths detected once. The CDR3 is 13 amino acids. Germline-derived CDR1 and CDR2 are MNHEY and SVGEGT. V was pared by 4 bases and J by 3 bases, with 10 bases between. The TCR originated in a young man in good health. The chain links TRBV6-2 or TRBV6-3 to TRBJ2-7; D unresolved. The sequencing input was blood. CDR3 loop: CASSLSNSYEQYF. DNA of the CDR3: TGTGCCAGCAGTTTATCGAACAGCTACGAGCAGTACTTC.